The text below deals with one T cell receptor beta chain. One end of the junction varies from germline; a read error may be responsible. Libraries were prepared by immunoSEQ multiplex PCR; TCRdb keeps only in-frame clonotypes and omits some of them. The sample includes some 240,000 clones, over 70% of them seen just once. The age range of participants was roughly 18 to 90 years, with residence in about 25 US areas. Participants were placed into cohorts based on the clinical history they reported. A COVID-19 case was met by exposed participants within 2 weeks before study entry. There are 14 residues in the CDR3. Germline V gene sequence: CDR1 SGHRS, CDR2 YFSETQ. The data derive from a study of blood T cell repertoires in COVID-19. Study-level background: The study drew acute and convalescent COVID-19 samples from the United States, Italy and Spain.

Sequencing used PBMCs or T cells enriched from blood (not recorded which). This chain uses TRBV5-1 with TRBJ2-3; TRBD1 is a possible D gene (7 bases). This sequence originates from a woman in her thirties or forties who had been exposed to COVID-19. The CDR3 loop reads CASSRGGGSDTQYF. Written as DNA, the CDR3 is TGTGCCAGCAGCAGAGGAGGGGGCTCAGATACGCAGTATTTT.